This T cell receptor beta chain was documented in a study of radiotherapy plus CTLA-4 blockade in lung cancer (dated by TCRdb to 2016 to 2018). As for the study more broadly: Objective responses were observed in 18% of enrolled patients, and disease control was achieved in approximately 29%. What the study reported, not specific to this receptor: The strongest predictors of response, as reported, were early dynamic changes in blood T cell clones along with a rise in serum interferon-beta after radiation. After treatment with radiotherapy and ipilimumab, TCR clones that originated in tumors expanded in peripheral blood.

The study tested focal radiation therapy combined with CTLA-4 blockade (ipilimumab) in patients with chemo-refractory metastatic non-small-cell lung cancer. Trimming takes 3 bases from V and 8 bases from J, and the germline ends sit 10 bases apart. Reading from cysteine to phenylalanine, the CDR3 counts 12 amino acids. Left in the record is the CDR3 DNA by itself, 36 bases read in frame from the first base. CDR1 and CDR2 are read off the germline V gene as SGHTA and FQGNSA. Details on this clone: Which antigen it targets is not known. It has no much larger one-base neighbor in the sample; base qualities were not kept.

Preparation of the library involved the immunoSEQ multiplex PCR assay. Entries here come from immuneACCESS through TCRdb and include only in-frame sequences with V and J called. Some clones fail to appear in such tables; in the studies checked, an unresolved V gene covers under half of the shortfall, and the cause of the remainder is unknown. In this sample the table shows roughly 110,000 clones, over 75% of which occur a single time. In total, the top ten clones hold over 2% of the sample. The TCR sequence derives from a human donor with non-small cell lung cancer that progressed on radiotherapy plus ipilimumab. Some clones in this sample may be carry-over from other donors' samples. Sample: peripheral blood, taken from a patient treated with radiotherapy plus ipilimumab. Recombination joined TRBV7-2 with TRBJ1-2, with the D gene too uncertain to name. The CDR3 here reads CASSFNSDGYTF. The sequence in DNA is TGTGCCAGCAGCTTTAACTCTGACGGCTACACCTTC.